This T cell receptor (beta chain) emerged from a study of control samples from healthy donors and cancer patients. Sequencing was performed with immunoSEQ multiplex PCR; in TCRdb, only in-frame clones are kept and a portion is missing. The profile shows roughly 370,000 clones, more than 80% of them singletons. Germline V CDR1 and CDR2: SGHTA, FQGNSA. This CDR3 comprises 15 residues. Trimming took 6 bases from V and 0 from J, leaving 12 bases between them. Sequenced sample: PBMCs. The J gene is TRBJ1-5, the V gene TRBV7-2, with a tentative D call TRBD1 (5 bases). The TCR sequence derives from a man in his forties with head and neck cancer. The CDR3 is CASRSGTDSNQPQHF. The DNA for the CDR3 is TGTGCCAGCAGATCAGGGACGGATAGCAATCAGCCCCAGCATTTT.